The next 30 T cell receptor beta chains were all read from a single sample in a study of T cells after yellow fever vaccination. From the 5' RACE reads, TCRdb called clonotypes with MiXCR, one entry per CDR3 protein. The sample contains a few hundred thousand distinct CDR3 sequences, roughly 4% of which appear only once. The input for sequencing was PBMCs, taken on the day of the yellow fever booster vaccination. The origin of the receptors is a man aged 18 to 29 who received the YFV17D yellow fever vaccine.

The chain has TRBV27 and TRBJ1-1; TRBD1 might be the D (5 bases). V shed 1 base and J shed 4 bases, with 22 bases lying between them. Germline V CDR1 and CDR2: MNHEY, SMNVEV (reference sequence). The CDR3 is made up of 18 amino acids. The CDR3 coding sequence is TGTGCCAGCAGTTTATTTAATCCTATGGGGCCCTATGTCACTGAAGCTTTCTTT. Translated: CASSLFNPMGPYVTEAFF.

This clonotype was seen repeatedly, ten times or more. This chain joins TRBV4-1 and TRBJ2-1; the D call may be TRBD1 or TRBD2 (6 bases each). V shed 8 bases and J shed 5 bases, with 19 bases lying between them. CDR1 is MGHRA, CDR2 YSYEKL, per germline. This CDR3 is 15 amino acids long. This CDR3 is CASALFGGPDNEQFF. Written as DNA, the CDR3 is TGCGCCAGCGCCCTTTTCGGGGGCCCTGACAATGAGCAGTTCTTC.

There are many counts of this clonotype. The DNA for the CDR3 is TGCAGTGCTAGCCCCGGACAGGGGGCCAAAAACATTCAGTACTTC. It is translated as CSASPGQGAKNIQYF. This chain links TRBV20-1 with TRBJ2-4; 9 positions agree with TRBD1. This CDR3 contains 15 residues. Looked up from germline, CDR1 is DFQATT and CDR2 is SNEGSKA (reference sequence). V shed 3 bases and J 1 base; nucleotides not matched to a gene: 4.

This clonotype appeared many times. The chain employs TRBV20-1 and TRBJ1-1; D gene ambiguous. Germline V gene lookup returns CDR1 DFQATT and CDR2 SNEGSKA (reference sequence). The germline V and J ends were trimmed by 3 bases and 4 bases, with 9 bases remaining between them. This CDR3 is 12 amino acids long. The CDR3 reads CSASLVSTEAFF. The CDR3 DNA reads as TGCAGTGCTAGTTTGGTGAGCACTGAAGCTTTCTTT.

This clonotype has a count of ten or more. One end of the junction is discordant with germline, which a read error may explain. Here the CDR3 DNA reads TGTGCCAGCGGAAAATGGGGGACTGAAGTCTTC. It translates to CASGKWGTEVF. V gene TRBV6-2 or TRBV6-3 combines with J gene TRBJ2-4; a possible D gene is TRBD2 (6 bases). Germline loops: CDR1 MNHEY, CDR2 SVGEGT. The CDR3 sequence is 11 residues long.

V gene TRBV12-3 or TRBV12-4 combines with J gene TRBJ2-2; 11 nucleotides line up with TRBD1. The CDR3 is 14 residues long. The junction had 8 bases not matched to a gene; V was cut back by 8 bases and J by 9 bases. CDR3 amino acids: CASGRDRGARELFF. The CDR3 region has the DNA TGTGCCAGCGGCCGGGACAGGGGGGCCAGGGAGCTGTTTTTT.

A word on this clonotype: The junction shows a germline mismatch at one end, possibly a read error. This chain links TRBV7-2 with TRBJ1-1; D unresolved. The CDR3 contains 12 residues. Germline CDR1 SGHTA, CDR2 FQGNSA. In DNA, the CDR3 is TGTGCCAGCAGCTTAGCCGCCACTGAATCTTTCTTT. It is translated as CASSLAATESFF.

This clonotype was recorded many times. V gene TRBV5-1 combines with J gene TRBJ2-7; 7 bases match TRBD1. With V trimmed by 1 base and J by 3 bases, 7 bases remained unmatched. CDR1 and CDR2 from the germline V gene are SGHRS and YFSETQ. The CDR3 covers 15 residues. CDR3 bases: TGCGCCAGCAGCTTGAAGCCAGGGGGTCTCTACGAGCAGTACGTC. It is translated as CASSLKPGGLYEQYV.

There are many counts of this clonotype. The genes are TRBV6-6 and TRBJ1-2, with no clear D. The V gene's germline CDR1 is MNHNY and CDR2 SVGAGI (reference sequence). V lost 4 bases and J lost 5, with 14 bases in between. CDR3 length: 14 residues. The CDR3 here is CASSSGPTRYGYTF. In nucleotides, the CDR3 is TGTGCCAGCAGTTCGGGTCCTACTAGATATGGCTACACCTTC.

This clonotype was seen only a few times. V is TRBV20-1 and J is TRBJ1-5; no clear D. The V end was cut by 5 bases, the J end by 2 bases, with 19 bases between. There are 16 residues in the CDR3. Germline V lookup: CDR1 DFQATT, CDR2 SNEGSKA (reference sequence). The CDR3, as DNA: TGCAGTGCTTCCTTACCTTCCCCCGGAGGCAATCAGCCCCAGCATTTT. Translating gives CSASLPSPGGNQPQHF.

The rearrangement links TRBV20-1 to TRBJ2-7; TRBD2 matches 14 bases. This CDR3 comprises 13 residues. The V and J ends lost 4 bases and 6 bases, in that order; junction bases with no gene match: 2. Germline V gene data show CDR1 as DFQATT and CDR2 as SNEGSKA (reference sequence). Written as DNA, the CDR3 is TGCAGTGCTATGGGACTAGCGGGGGTCGAGCAGTACTTC. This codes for CSAMGLAGVEQYF.

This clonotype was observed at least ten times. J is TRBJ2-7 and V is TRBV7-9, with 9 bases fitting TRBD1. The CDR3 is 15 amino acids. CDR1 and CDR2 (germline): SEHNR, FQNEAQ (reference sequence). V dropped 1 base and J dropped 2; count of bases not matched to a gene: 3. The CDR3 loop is CASSLETGGAYEQYF. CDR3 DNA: TGTGCCAGCAGCTTAGAGACAGGGGGGGCCTACGAGCAGTACTTC.

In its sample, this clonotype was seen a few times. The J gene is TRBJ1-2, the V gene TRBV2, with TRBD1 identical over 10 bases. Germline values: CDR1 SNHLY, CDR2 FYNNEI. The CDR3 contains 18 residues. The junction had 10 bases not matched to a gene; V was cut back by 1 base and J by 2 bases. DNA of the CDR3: TGTGCCAGCAGTGAAGATCCAACCGGGACAGGGGAGAACTATGGCTACACCTTC. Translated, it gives CASSEDPTGTGENYGYTF.

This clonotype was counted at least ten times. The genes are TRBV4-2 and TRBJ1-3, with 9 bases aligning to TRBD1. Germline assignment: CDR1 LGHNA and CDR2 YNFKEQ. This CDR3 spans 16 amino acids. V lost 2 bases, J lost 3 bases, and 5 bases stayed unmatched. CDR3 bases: TGTGCCAGCAGCCAAACGCTGGGACAGGGTGGAAACACCATATATTTT. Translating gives CASSQTLGQGGNTIYF.

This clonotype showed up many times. This CDR3 is CASTLERSHEQYV. CDR3 DNA sequence: TGTGCCAGCACTTTGGAGAGGTCCCACGAGCAGTACGTC. V usage is TRBV21-1 and J usage is TRBJ2-7. TRBV21-1 is reported as a pseudogene. The CDR3 loop spans 13 amino acids.

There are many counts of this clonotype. As DNA, the CDR3 is TGCAGTGCTAGCCCATGGAACACTGAAGCTTTCTTT. This encodes CSASPWNTEAFF. V gene TRBV20-1 combines with J gene TRBJ1-1; D unresolved. The CDR3 length is 12 residues. The germline gives CDR1 DFQATT, CDR2 SNEGSKA (reference sequence). V was trimmed by 3 bases and J by 1 base, leaving 6 bases between them.

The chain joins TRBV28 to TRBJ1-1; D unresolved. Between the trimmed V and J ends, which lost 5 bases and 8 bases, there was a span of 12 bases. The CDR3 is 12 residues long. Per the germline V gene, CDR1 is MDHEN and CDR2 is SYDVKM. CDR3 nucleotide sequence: TGTGCCAGCAGTACCCCGGGAGGGGAAGCTTTCTTT. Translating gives CASSTPGGEAFF.

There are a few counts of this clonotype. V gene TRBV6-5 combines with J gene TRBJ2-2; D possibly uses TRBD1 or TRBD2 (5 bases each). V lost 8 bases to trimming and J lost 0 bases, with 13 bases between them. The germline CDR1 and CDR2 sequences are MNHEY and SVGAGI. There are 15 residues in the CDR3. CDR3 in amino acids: CASALGTANTGELFF. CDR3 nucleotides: TGTGCCAGCGCGCTCGGGACGGCGAACACCGGGGAGCTGTTTTTT.

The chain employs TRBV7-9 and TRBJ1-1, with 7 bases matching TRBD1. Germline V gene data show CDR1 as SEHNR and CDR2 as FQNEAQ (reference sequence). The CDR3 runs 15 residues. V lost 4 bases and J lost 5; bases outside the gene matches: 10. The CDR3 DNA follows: TGTGCCAGCAGCTCACCAACAGGGGTTGATACTGAAGCTTTCTTT. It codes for CASSSPTGVDTEAFF.

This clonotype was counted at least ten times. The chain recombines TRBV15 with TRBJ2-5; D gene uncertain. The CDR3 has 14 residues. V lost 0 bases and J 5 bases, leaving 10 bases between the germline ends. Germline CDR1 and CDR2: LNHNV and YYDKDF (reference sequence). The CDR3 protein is CATSRDRPRETQYF. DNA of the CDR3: TGTGCCACCAGCAGAGACCGCCCTCGGGAGACCCAGTACTTC.

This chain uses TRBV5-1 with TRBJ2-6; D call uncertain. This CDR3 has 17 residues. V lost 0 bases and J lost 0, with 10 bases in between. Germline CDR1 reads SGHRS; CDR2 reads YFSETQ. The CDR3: CASSLGPMSSGANVLTF. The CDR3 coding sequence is TGCGCCAGCAGCTTGGGGCCGATGAGCTCTGGGGCCAACGTCCTGACTTTC.

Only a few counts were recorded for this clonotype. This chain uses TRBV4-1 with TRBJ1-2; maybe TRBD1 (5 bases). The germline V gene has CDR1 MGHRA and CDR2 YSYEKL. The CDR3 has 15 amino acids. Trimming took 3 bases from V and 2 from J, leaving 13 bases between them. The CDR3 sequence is CASSQPVQGNYGYTF. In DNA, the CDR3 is TGCGCCAGCAGCCAGCCCGTCCAGGGCAACTATGGCTACACCTTC.

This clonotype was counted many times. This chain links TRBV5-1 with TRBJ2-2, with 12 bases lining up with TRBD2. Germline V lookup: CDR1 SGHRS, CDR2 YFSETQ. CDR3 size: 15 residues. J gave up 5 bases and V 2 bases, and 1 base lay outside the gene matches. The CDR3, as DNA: TGCGCCAGCAGCTTAGGGACTAGCGGGACCGGGGAGCTGTTTTTT. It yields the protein CASSLGTSGTGELFF.

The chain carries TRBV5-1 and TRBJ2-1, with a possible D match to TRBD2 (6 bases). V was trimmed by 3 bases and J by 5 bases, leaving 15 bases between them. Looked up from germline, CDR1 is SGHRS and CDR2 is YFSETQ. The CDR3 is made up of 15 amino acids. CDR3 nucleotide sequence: TGCGCCAGCAGCTGGGCCCCGGGGGTCGACAATGAGCAGTTCTTC. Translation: CASSWAPGVDNEQFF.

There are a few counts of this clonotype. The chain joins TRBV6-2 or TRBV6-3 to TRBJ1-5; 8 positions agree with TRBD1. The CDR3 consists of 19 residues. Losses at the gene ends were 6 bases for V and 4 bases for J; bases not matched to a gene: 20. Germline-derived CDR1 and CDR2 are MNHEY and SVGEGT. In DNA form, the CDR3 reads TGTGCCAGCAGCCCGAGCCGGGACAGGATGCGAATACGAAATCAGCCCCAGCATTTT. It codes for CASSPSRDRMRIRNQPQHF.

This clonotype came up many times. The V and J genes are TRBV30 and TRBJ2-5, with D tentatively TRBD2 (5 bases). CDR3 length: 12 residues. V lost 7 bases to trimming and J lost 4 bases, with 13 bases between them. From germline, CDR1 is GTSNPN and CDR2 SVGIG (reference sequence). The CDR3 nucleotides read TGTGCCTCCCGGGGTGGCGGAGAGACCCAGTACTTC. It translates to CASRGGGETQYF.

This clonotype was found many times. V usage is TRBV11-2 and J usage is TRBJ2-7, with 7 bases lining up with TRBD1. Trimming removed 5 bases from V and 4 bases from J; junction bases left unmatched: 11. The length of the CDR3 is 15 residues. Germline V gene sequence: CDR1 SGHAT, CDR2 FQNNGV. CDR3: CASSLLSGTAYEQYF. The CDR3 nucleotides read TGTGCCAGCAGCCTCCTCTCCGGGACAGCTTACGAGCAGTACTTC. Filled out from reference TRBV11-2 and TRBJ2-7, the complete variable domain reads EAGVAQSPRYKIIEKRQSVAFWCNPISGHATLYWYQQILGQGPKLLIQFQNNGVVDDSQLPKDRFSAERLKGVDSTLKIQPAKLEDSAVYLCASSLLSGTAYEQYFGPGTRLTVT.

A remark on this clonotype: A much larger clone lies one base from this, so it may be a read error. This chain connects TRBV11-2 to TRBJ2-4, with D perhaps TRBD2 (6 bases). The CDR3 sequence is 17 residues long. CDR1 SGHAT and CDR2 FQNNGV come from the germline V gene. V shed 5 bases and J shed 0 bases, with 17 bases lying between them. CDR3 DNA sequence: TGTGCCAGCAGCCCCTACGCCTTGGGACTAGCCAAAAACATTCAGTACTTC. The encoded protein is CASSPYALGLAKNIQYF.

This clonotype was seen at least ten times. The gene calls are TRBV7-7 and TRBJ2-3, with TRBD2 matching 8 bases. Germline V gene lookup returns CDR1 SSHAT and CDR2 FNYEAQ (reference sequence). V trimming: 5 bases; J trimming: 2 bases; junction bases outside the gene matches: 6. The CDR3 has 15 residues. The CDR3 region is CASSLGLATTDTQYF. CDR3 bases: TGTGCCAGCAGCCTCGGACTAGCCACCACAGATACGCAGTATTTT.

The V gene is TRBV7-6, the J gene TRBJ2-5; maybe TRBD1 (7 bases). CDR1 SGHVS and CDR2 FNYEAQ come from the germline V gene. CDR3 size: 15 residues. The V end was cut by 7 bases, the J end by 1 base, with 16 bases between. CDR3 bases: TGTGCCAGCACCACCGGAGGGGGCCCCCAAGAGACCCAGTACTTC. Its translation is CASTTGGGPQETQYF.